A selection of T cell receptor beta chains follows, all from one sample in a study of T cells in Graves' hyperthyroidism and ophthalmopathy. TCRdb passed the multiplex PCR reads through MiXCR, listing each CDR3 protein once. Among 130,000 to 150,000 distinct CDR3 sequences listed, around 21% were seen once. Specimen: blood. All receptors derive from a woman in her fifties or sixties with Graves' hyperthyroidism that later progressed to Graves' ophthalmopathy. Each CDR3 is given with its conserved first and last residue. A D gene is named only where the DNA matches it firmly. Where a row states a size, it is once, few, many or the class of an expanded clone; other rows omit it.

j_call	v_call	clone_size	d_call	cdr3_nt	cdr3_aa
TRBJ2-2	TRBV5-1	-	-	TGCGCCAGCAGCTTGGCTCGGCGGGCTCACACCGGGGAGCTGTTTTTT	CASSLARRAHTGELFF
TRBJ2-7	TRBV2	many	-	TGTGCCAGCAGGCTCAGGGAGACATCCTACGAGCAGTACTTC	CASRLRETSYEQYF
TRBJ2-2	TRBV2	many	-	TGTGCCACCCAGTACGGGGGCGCGGGTCTCACCGGGGAGCTGTTTTTT	CATQYGGAGLTGELFF
TRBJ2-7	TRBV6-6	-	TRBD1	TGTGCCAGCAGTTACTGGGGGGACAGGGAATCCTACGAGCAGTACTTC	CASSYWGDRESYEQYF
TRBJ2-7	TRBV28	many	-	TGTGCCAGCAGTACTCATAGCTCCTACGAGCAGTACTTC	CASSTHSSYEQYF
TRBJ2-4	TRBV3-1	many	-	TGTGCCAGCAGCCCGGGCCGAGGGCCGAATAGCATTCAGTACTTC	CASSPGRGPNSIQYF
TRBJ2-5	TRBV7-2	many	TRBD2	TGTGCCAGCAGCTTAGAGGCGGCTAGCGGGAGTTCACAGTACTTC	CASSLEAASGSSQYF
TRBJ2-5	TRBV29-1	many	-	TGCAGCGTCCTTGATGAGACCCAGTACTTC	CSVLDETQYF
TRBJ1-2	TRBV28	many	-	TGTGCCAGCAGTTTTCCCGGACAGTACTATGGCTACACCTTC	CASSFPGQYYGYTF
TRBJ2-6	TRBV27	few	-	TGTGCCAGCACCCAATTCTCTGGGGCCAACGTCCTGACTTTC	CASTQFSGANVLTF
TRBJ2-1	TRBV5-1	many	-	TGCGCCAGCAGCTTGGAGGATGAGCAGTTCTTC	CASSLEDEQFF
TRBJ2-1	TRBV30	few	-	TGTGCCTGGAGTGTGGGGGCCCCCTACAATGAGCAGTTCTTC	CAWSVGAPYNEQFF
TRBJ2-1	TRBV2	-	TRBD1	TGTGCCAGCAGTGAGCTGGACAGGGACAATGAGCAGTTCTTC	CASSELDRDNEQFF
TRBJ1-4	TRBV6-1	few	-	TGTGCCAGCAGTGTTCGGGCCGGAGCAACTAATGAAAAACTGTTTTTT	CASSVRAGATNEKLFF
TRBJ2-5	TRBV12-3/TRBV12-4	-	-	TGTGCCAGCAGTTTAAGAGGCTCCCACGGGGAGACCCAGTACTTC	CASSLRGSHGETQYF
TRBJ2-7	TRBV27	many	TRBD1	TGTGCCAGCAGTGGTATCAGACAGGGCTACGAGCAGTACTTC	CASSGIRQGYEQYF
TRBJ2-7	TRBV28	many	TRBD1	TGTGCCAGCTCCCGGGACAGGACCTACGAGCAGTACTTC	CASSRDRTYEQYF
TRBJ1-3	TRBV6-5	-	-	TGTGCCAGCAGTTACTCAGGGGCGGCGGGAAACACCATATATTTT	CASSYSGAAGNTIYF
TRBJ1-1	TRBV28	many	TRBD1	TGTGCCAGCAGGAAGGACAGGGTGGACACTGAAGCTTTCTTT	CASRKDRVDTEAFF
TRBJ2-1	TRBV28	-	TRBD2	TGTGCCAGCAGTTTGACTAGCGGGAGTACCTACAATGAGCAGTTCTTC	CASSLTSGSTYNEQFF
TRBJ1-2	TRBV6-1	many	TRBD1	TGTGCCATCAAGACAGGGGGTCTTGGCTACACCTTC	CAIKTGGLGYTF
TRBJ2-3	TRBV24-1	few	-	TGTGCCACCAGGGGGCCAACAGATACGCAGTATTTT	CATRGPTDTQYF
TRBJ2-1	TRBV20-1	many	TRBD2	TGCAGTGCTAGAATGACTGCTGGACTAGCGGGAGGGTTCAATGAGCAGTTCTTC	CSARMTAGLAGGFNEQFF
TRBJ2-3	TRBV9	-	TRBD2	TGTGCCAGCAGCGGGACTAGCGGGAGGGCCCCCACAGATACGCAGTATTTT	CASSGTSGRAPTDTQYF
TRBJ1-5	TRBV6-1	many	-	TGTGCCAGCAGTGGGGGCGTTAGCAATCAGCCCCAGCATTTT	CASSGGVSNQPQHF
TRBJ2-5	TRBV2	many	-	TGTGCCAGCAGCGGCGCGGGGGCGACCCTTCGGGCAGAGACCCAGTACTTC	CASSGAGATLRAETQYF
TRBJ1-1	TRBV5-5	many	-	TGTGCCAGCAGCTTGGGGCCTGCCGGGAGGAACACTGAAGCTTTCTTT	CASSLGPAGRNTEAFF
TRBJ2-3	TRBV27	-	TRBD2	TGTGCCAGCAGCGGACCCCCGTGGGGGGGAACAGATACGCAGTATTTT	CASSGPPWGGTDTQYF
TRBJ2-1	TRBV11-3	-	-	TGTGCCAGCACGAATGGGGACAATGAGCAGTTCTTC	CASTNGDNEQFF
TRBJ1-3	TRBV30	many	-	TGTGCCTGGAGCGATCGAGGAAACACCATATATTTT	CAWSDRGNTIYF
TRBJ2-1	TRBV7-9	many	TRBD2	TGTGCCAGCAGCGCCCTCATGACTAGCGAGGCGCAGTTCTTC	CASSALMTSEAQFF
TRBJ1-5	TRBV4-1	-	TRBD1	TGCGCCAGCAGCCAAGATCCGACAGGGGTTCAGCCCCAGCATTTT	CASSQDPTGVQPQHF
TRBJ2-4	TRBV7-9	-	-	TGTGCCAGCAGCGCCGGAGGACAGTCAATGGTGTACTTC	CASSAGGQSMVYF
TRBJ2-7	TRBV3-1	many	TRBD1	TGTGCCAGCAGCCAAGATCTGGACAGGGCGACCTACGAGCAGTACTTC	CASSQDLDRATYEQYF
TRBJ2-5	TRBV25-1	-	-	TGTGCCAGCAGTGAATATTACAAAGAGACCCAGTACTTC	CASSEYYKETQYF
TRBJ2-3	TRBV15	-	TRBD2	TGTGCCACCAGCGGAGGGACTAGCGGGACAGATACGCAGTATTTT	CATSGGTSGTDTQYF
TRBJ2-1	TRBV20-1	-	-	TGCAGTGCTAAAGGACCGGGTTACAATGAGCAGTTCTTC	CSAKGPGYNEQFF
TRBJ2-7	TRBV6-2/TRBV6-3	many	TRBD2	TGTGCCAGCAGTCCCCGACTAGCGTCTAGCTCCTACGAGCAGTACTTC	CASSPRLASSSYEQYF
TRBJ1-1	TRBV20-1	many	TRBD1	TGCAGTGCTAGGGACAGGGGTCAGGGGACTGAAGCTTTCTTT	CSARDRGQGTEAFF
TRBJ2-1	TRBV7-2	-	TRBD1	TGTGCCAGCAGCTTGACAGGGGCCCCCAGGGATGAGCAGTTCTTC	CASSLTGAPRDEQFF
TRBJ2-1	TRBV5-1	many	TRBD2	TGCGCCAGCAGCTTGGAGGCGGGAGGCCCCTACAATGAGCAGTTCTTC	CASSLEAGGPYNEQFF
TRBJ2-5	TRBV7-6	many	TRBD2	TGTGCCAGCAGCCCCGGACTAGCGGGGACGAAAGAGACCCAGTACTTC	CASSPGLAGTKETQYF
TRBJ2-1	TRBV27	many	TRBD2	TGTGCCAGCAGTTTAAAGGGGAGGGCCGGAGATGAGCAGTTCTTC	CASSLKGRAGDEQFF
TRBJ2-6	TRBV19	few	-	TGTGCCAGTAGTTCCTACTCCTCAGGGGAGAGGTCTGGGGCCAACGTCCTGACTTTC	CASSSYSSGERSGANVLTF
TRBJ1-6	TRBV20-1	-	-	TGCAGTGCTGGGACTAGGTCGAGCTCCTATAATTCACCCCTCCACTTT	CSAGTRSSSYNSPLHF